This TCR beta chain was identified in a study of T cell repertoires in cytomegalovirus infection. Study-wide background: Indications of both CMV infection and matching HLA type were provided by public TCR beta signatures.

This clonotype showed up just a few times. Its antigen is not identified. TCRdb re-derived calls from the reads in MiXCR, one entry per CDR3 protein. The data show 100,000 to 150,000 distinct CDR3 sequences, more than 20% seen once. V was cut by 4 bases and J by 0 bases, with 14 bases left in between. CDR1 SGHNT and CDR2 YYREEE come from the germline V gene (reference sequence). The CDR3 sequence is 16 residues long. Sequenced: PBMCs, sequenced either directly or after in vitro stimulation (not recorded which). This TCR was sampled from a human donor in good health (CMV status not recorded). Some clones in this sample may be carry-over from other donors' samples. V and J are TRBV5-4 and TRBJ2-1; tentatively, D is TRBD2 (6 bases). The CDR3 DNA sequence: TGTGCCAGCAGCCCAGTCGGGAGTGGCTCCTACAATGAGCAGTTCTTC. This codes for CASSPVGSGSYNEQFF. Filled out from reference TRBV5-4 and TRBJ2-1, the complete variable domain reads ETGVTQSPTHLIKTRGQQVTLRCSSQSGHNTVSWYQQALGQGPQFIFQYYREEENGRGNFPPRFSGLQFPNYSSELNVNALELDDSALYLCASSPVGSGSYNEQFFGPGTRLTVL.